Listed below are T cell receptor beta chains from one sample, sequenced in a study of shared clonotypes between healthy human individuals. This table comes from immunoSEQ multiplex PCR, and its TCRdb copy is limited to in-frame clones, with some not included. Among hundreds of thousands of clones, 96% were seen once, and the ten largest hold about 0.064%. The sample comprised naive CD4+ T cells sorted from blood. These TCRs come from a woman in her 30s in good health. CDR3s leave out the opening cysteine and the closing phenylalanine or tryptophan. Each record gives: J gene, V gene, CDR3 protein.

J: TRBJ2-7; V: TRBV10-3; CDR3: AISERKALAGAYEQY
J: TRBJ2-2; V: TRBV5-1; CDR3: ASSPHLTGELF
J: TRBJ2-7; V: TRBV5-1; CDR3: ASGRDRGRTHEQY
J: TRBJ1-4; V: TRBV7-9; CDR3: ASSPILSAGIGREKLF
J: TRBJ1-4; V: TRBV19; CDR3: ASSPPMDGVFEKLF
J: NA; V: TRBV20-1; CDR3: SARDLYEQY
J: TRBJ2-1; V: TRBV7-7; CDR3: ASSLGEPHNEQF
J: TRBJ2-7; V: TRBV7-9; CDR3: ASSSGTTYEQY
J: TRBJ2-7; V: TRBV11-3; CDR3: ASSLGRTYEQY
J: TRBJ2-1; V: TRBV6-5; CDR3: ASSNRRNEQF
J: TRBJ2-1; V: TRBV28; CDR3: ASSPAGTSGSSSSYNEQF
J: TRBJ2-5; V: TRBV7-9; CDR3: ASSRQETQY
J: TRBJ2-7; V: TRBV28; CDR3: ASSLWSSGGSYEQY
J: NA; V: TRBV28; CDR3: ASTGRYEQY
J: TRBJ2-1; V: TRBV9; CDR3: ASSPGVTIRGYEQF
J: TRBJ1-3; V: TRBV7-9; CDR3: ASSLGSGYGNTIY
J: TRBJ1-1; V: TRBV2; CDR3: ASSEGSNGMNTEAF
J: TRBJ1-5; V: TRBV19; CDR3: ASRTQKKGNQPQH
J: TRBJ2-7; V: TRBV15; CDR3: ATSSGLYYEQY
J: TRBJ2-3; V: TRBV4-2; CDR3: ASSQDPPGAVDTQY
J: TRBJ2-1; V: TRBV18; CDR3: ASSIPGTRGNEQF
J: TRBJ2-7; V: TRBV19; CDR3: ASSDPRLAGRYEQY
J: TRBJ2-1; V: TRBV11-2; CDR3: ASGPLAGERNEQF
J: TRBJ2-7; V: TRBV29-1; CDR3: SAWTTDYEQY
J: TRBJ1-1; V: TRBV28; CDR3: ASQVNTEAF
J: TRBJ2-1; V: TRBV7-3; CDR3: ASPNNEQF
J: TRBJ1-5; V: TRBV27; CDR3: ASSPTTGFSNQPQH
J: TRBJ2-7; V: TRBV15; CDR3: ATSWGGGSYDEQY
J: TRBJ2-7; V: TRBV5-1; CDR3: ASSLSGEQY
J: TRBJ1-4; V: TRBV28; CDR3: ASSFRGLGQV
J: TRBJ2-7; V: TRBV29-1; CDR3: SVEDDTSPEQY
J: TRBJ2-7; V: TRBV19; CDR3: ASSIRDEQY
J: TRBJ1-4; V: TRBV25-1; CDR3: ASRQAGRGEKLF
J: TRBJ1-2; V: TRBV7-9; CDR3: ASSPQGHYGYT
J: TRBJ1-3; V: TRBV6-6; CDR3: ASMIGGSGNTIY
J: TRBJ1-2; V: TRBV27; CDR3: ASSLGGVRGGYT
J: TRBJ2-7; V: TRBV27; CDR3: ASSLTVDSGEQY
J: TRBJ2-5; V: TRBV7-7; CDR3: ASSLNFRETQY
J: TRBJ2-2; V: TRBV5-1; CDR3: ASSLAGGVTGELF
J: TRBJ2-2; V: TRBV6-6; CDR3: ASRTSRATGELF
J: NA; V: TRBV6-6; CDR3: ASSPTPAGAYEQY